The 2 T cell receptor beta chains below all came from one sample that was sequenced in a study of beta chain features in type 1 diabetes. The study's findings and limits: In every one of the four CD4+ subsets, TCRB CDR3s were moderately but significantly shorter in Type 1 diabetes patients.

These receptors lack a known antigen. The sequenced template was cDNA made from the entire isolated RNA. Repertoires were generated with immunoSEQ multiplex PCR, while TCRdb's copy carries only in-frame clones and drops some. The data hold approximately 600,000 clones, with 9.5% to 15% observed a single time. Sequenced material: naive CD4+ T cells from blood. These receptors all stem from a man aged 30 to 39 with type 1 diabetes.

This clone was picked up a small number of times. DNA for the CDR3: TGTGCCAGCAGTTGGAGTCAGCCCCAGCATTTT. Translation gives CASSWSQPQHF. The V and J genes are TRBV28 and TRBJ1-5; D gene uncertain. The CDR3 has 11 residues. Germline assignment: CDR1 MDHEN and CDR2 SYDVKM. Trimming cost V 4 bases and J 6 bases, with 4 bases left between them.

J is TRBJ1-2 and V is TRBV18; TRBD1 matches at 10 bases. CDR3 length equals 14 residues. The J segment lost 11 bases and the V segment lost 3 bases, leaving 9 bases of the junction unmatched. Germline values: CDR1 KGHSH, CDR2 LQKENI. The CDR3 DNA reads as TGTGCCAGCTCACCTACAGCCGGGACAGGGGTTTACACCTTC. Its translation is CASSPTAGTGVYTF.